This entry lists 19 T cell receptor beta chains sequenced from one sample in a study of Graves' ophthalmopathy and Graves' hyperthyroidism. TCR beta CDR3 regions were amplified from RNA transcripts. Amplification began with first-round RT-PCR using HTBI primers, then second-round multiplex PCR was performed. A single record per CDR3 protein comes from TCRdb applying MiXCR to the multiplex PCR reads. The sample holds 400,000 to 450,000 distinct CDR3 sequences, roughly 21% seen once. Sequencing used peripheral blood. The receptors were sampled from a woman between 18 and 30 years old with stable Graves' hyperthyroidism.

This clonotype has a count of ten or more. The rearrangement joins TRBV6-5 to TRBJ2-5; 7 nucleotides line up with TRBD1. V shed 7 bases, J shed 2 bases, and the junction held 16 bases outside the gene matches. Germline CDR1 and CDR2: MNHEY and SVGAGI. CDR3 length: 17 amino acids. CDR3 sequence: CASNDPVTGVYQETQYF. CDR3 DNA sequence: TGTGCCAGCAATGACCCGGTAACAGGGGTTTATCAAGAGACCCAGTACTTC.

There are many counts of this clonotype. The chain joins TRBV19 to TRBJ2-5, with unresolved D. This CDR3 is built from 13 residues. From germline, CDR1 is LNHDA and CDR2 SQIVND (reference sequence). Trimming pared 0 bases from V and 6 bases from J, leaving 8 bases between. CDR3 nucleotide sequence: TGTGCCAGTAGTATAGACGGCACAAAGACCCAGTACTTC. The encoded protein is CASSIDGTKTQYF.

This clonotype has ten or more counts. This rearrangement joins TRBV12-3 or TRBV12-4 to TRBJ2-5; 10 positions match TRBD1. The CDR3 contains 14 residues. V was pared by 6 bases and J by 5 bases, with 6 bases of the junction left unmatched. The CDR3 reads CASRRQGATETQYF. CDR3 DNA: TGTGCCAGCAGGCGACAGGGGGCGACGGAGACCCAGTACTTC.

The rearrangement links TRBV20-1 to TRBJ2-4; 8 bases are a match to TRBD1. Losses at the gene ends were 3 bases for V and 4 bases for J; bases not matched to a gene: 5. Germline V gene data show CDR1 as DFQATT and CDR2 as SNEGSKA (reference sequence). The CDR3 covers 14 residues. The CDR3 is CSARTGVWKNIQYF. The CDR3 DNA reads TGCAGTGCTAGGACAGGGGTCTGGAAAAACATTCAGTACTTC.

This clonotype was detected ten times or more. This chain links TRBV7-2 with TRBJ1-2; D gene unclear. The V end was cut by 3 bases, the J end by 6 bases, with 14 bases between. This CDR3 comprises 14 residues. Germline V gives CDR1 SGHTA, CDR2 FQGNSA. The CDR3 loop reads CASSFSFLGDGYTF. For the CDR3, the DNA is TGTGCCAGCAGCTTTTCTTTTTTGGGTGATGGCTACACCTTC.

This clonotype appeared many times. The rearrangement joins TRBV11-2 to TRBJ2-7; TRBD2 aligns across 7 bases. V gave up 4 bases and J gave up 1 base; unmatched junction bases: 7. Germline assignment: CDR1 SGHAT and CDR2 FQNNGV. The CDR3 has 15 amino acids. The CDR3 here is CASSSGGSGSYEQYF. In DNA, the CDR3 is TGTGCCAGCAGCTCCGGGGGGTCAGGGTCCTACGAGCAGTACTTC. Full variable domain (missing parts from reference TRBV11-2 and TRBJ2-7): EAGVAQSPRYKIIEKRQSVAFWCNPISGHATLYWYQQILGQGPKLLIQFQNNGVVDDSQLPKDRFSAERLKGVDSTLKIQPAKLEDSAVYLCASSSGGSGSYEQYFGPGTRLTVT.

For this clonotype: This may arise from a read error, as a much more abundant clone is one base away. The V gene is TRBV11-1, the J gene TRBJ2-7; D is possibly TRBD2 (5 bases). Germline V lookup: CDR1 SGHAT, CDR2 FQDESV (reference sequence). Trimming stripped 5 bases from V and 3 bases from J, with 20 bases between. The CDR3 length is 16 residues. The CDR3, as DNA: TGTGCCAGCAGCCCTCTAGGCGGGCAGGAAAACTACGAGCAGTACTTC. This gives the protein CASSPLGGQENYEQYF.

This clonotype was found many times. The chain has TRBV6-1 and TRBJ2-5, with D unresolved. CDR1 is MNHNS and CDR2 is SASEGT in the germline V gene. The CDR3 loop spans 13 amino acids. Trimming removed 3 bases at V and 5 bases at J, with 10 bases between. The CDR3 here is CASSEQADETQYF. The CDR3 coding sequence is TGTGCCAGCAGTGAGCAGGCCGATGAGACCCAGTACTTC.

CDR3 residues: CAISATGTDTQYF. The CDR3 bases are TGTGCCATCAGTGCTACCGGGACGGACACACAGTACTTC. V gene TRBV10-3 combines with J gene TRBJ2-7, with D perhaps being TRBD1 or TRBD2 (5 bases each). The germline V gene encodes CDR1 ENHRY and CDR2 SYGVKD. The CDR3 spans 13 residues. V lost 4 bases to trimming and J lost 10 bases, with 17 bases between them.

This chain uses TRBV6-2 or TRBV6-3 with TRBJ1-5, with a tentative D call TRBD1 (5 bases). V was shortened by 6 bases and J by 8 bases, with 14 bases between the two germline ends. CDR3 size: 13 residues. Germline V gene data show CDR1 as MNHEY and CDR2 as SVGEGT. The CDR3 DNA follows: TGTGCCAGCAGACGGGACGGAAAAAAGCCCCAGCATTTT. This sequence encodes CASRRDGKKPQHF.

This clonotype was seen ten or more times. V and J are TRBV12-3 or TRBV12-4 and TRBJ2-7, with 10 bases matching TRBD2. This CDR3 contains 14 residues. The V segment lost 5 bases and the J segment 2 bases; nucleotides outside the gene matches: 3. CDR3 nucleotides: TGTGCCAGCAGTCCCGGGACTAGCGCCTACGAGCAGTACTTC. Amino acids: CASSPGTSAYEQYF.

In its sample, this clonotype was seen many times. The chain carries TRBV19 and TRBJ2-5; the D is unclear. This CDR3 region has 13 residues. Trimming stripped 3 bases from V and 5 bases from J, with 10 bases between. Germline assignment: CDR1 LNHDA and CDR2 SQIVND (reference sequence). The CDR3 region is CASSILGEETQYF. The CDR3 nucleotides read TGTGCCAGTAGTATCCTCGGCGAGGAGACCCAGTACTTC.

As concerns this clonotype: Being one base from a much bigger clone, this may be a read error. As the CDR3 is not closed by the conserved phenylalanine or tryptophan, this likely results from a read error. This chain uses TRBV4-3 with TRBJ2-2; 8 nucleotides line up with TRBD2. After removal of 4 bases from V and 1 base from J, the junction contained 5 bases not matched to a gene. CDR3 length equals 16 residues. The germline V gene encodes CDR1 LGHNA and CDR2 YSLEER. CDR3 residues: CASSRGLAVNTGELFL. CDR3 DNA sequence: TGCGCCAGCAGCCGAGGACTAGCAGTGAACACCGGGGAGCTGTTTTTG.

The chain employs TRBV3-1 and TRBJ1-5, with unresolved D. The CDR3 totals 14 residues. Germline V gene data show CDR1 as LGHDT and CDR2 as YNNKEL (reference sequence). V was trimmed by 1 base and J by 3 bases, leaving 7 bases between them. The CDR3 DNA sequence: TGTGCCAGCAGCCAAGGGTCAGTCAATCAGCCCCAGCATTTT. Translating gives CASSQGSVNQPQHF.

The chain joins TRBV19 to TRBJ1-1; perhaps TRBD1 as D (5 bases). Trimming pared 10 bases from V and 6 bases from J, leaving 15 bases between. Germline V CDR1 and CDR2: LNHDA, SQIVND (reference sequence). The CDR3 runs to 12 residues. The CDR3 DNA reads TGTGCCACCCGACCGACAGTCGCTGAAGCTTTCTTT. This sequence encodes CATRPTVAEAFF.

Ten or more counts support this clonotype. The chain has TRBV2 and TRBJ1-1; D uncertain. The V end lost 4 bases, the J end lost 3 bases, and 12 bases lay between the germline ends. CDR1 is SNHLY and CDR2 is FYNNEI in the germline V gene. This CDR3 contains 14 residues. CDR3 region: CASSAFEGDTEAFF. CDR3 in DNA: TGTGCCAGCAGTGCCTTCGAGGGAGACACTGAAGCTTTCTTT.

This clonotype was counted many times. The rearrangement links TRBV6-5 to TRBJ2-7, with TRBD2 identical over 12 bases. With V trimmed by 5 bases and J by 2 bases, 4 bases remained unmatched. Germline-derived CDR1 and CDR2 are MNHEY and SVGAGI. This CDR3 spans 15 amino acids. CDR3 region: CASSNLAGGPYEQYF. DNA for the CDR3: TGTGCCAGCAGTAACCTAGCGGGAGGGCCCTACGAGCAGTACTTC.

In this sample, this clonotype turned up many times. The rearrangement links TRBV7-8 to TRBJ2-7; unclear D gene. The CDR3 totals 13 residues. Germline V lookup: CDR1 SGHVS, CDR2 FQNEAQ. Trimming removed 1 base at V and 7 bases at J, with 11 bases between. CDR3 in DNA: TGTGCCAGCAGCTTAGATCCCGGTGAAGAGCAGTACTTC. It encodes CASSLDPGEEQYF.

This clonotype was picked up one time. The chain employs TRBV12-5 and TRBJ2-5; TRBD1 is a possible D gene (6 bases). Germline-derived CDR1 and CDR2 are LGHNT and FRNRAP. The CDR3 extends over 14 amino acids. The ends were cut back, 3 bases at V and 2 bases at J, with 10 bases in the middle. CDR3 protein: CASGFTDRQETQYF. The CDR3 DNA is TGTGCTAGTGGTTTCACGGACAGACAAGAGACCCAGTACTTC.